One and the same sample provided the 20 T cell receptor beta chains below, sequenced in a study of Graves' ophthalmopathy and Graves' hyperthyroidism. Amplified TCR beta CDR3 regions were obtained using RNA transcripts as template. HTBI primers served in a first-round RT-PCR, which a second-round multiplex PCR followed. MiXCR, applied by TCRdb to the multiplex PCR reads, yields one record per CDR3 protein. The sample lists about 640,000 distinct CDR3 sequences, about 40% occurring once. What was sequenced was peripheral blood. All receptors derive from an adult man with Graves' ophthalmopathy.

This clonotype was detected once. The chain couples TRBV15 to TRBJ1-2; a weak D match, TRBD1 (5 bases). The CDR3 runs 16 residues. The germline V and J ends were trimmed by 3 bases and 1 base, with 15 bases remaining between them. Germline lookup yields CDR1 LNHNV and CDR2 YYDKDF (reference sequence). Here the CDR3 reads CATSSLAFDSNYGYTF. The CDR3 region has the DNA TGTGCCACCAGCAGCTTAGCGTTCGACAGTAACTATGGCTACACCTTC.

The V and J genes are TRBV19 and TRBJ2-5; TRBD2 matches at 10 bases. After removal of 5 bases from V and 5 bases from J, the junction contained 11 bases not matched to a gene. The CDR3 has 16 residues. From germline, CDR1 is LNHDA and CDR2 SQIVND (reference sequence). CDR3 sequence reads: CASSPGLAERRETQYF. For the CDR3, the DNA is TGTGCCAGTAGTCCCGGACTAGCGGAGCGAAGGGAGACCCAGTACTTC. Full variable domain (missing parts from reference TRBV19 and TRBJ2-5): DGGITQSPKYLFRKEGQNVTLSCEQNLNHDAMYWYRQDPGQGLRLIYYSQIVNDFQKGDIAEGYSVSREKKESFPLTVTSAQKNPTAFYLCASSPGLAERRETQYFGPGTRLLVL.

About this clonotype: The CDR3 end shows no conserved phenylalanine or tryptophan, and so a read error is likely. CDR3 nucleotide sequence: TGTGCCAGCAGTTACGGGGGACGTTACTACGAGCAGTACCTC. Residues: CASSYGGRYYEQYL. The V call is TRBV25-1, the J call TRBJ2-7; D may be TRBD2 (6 bases). From germline, CDR1 is MGHDK and CDR2 SYGVNS. V gave up 5 bases and J gave up 3 bases, with 14 bases separating them. The CDR3 covers 14 residues.

This clonotype appeared many times. This chain connects TRBV6-6 to TRBJ2-6, with 8 bases fitting TRBD1. Trimming at V came to 5 bases and at J to 0 bases, leaving 9 bases not matched to a gene. The CDR3 is 18 amino acids. In germline, CDR1 is MNHNY, CDR2 SVGAGI (reference sequence). The CDR3 is CASSETGQAFSGANVLTF. In nucleotides, the CDR3 is TGTGCCAGCAGTGAAACGGGACAGGCGTTCTCTGGGGCCAACGTCCTGACTTTC.

Of note for this clonotype: Since a much larger clone is just one base distant, this may be a read error. The chain is built from TRBV15 and TRBJ1-1; 7 nucleotides align to TRBD1. V trimming: 5 bases; J trimming: 1 base; junction bases outside the gene matches: 4. CDR3 length: 14 amino acids. CDR1 and CDR2 (germline): LNHNV, YYDKDF (reference sequence). CDR3 protein: CATSHDRANTEAFF. CDR3 DNA: TGTGCCACCAGCCATGACAGGGCGAACACTGAAGCTTTCTTT. Full variable domain (remainder filled in from reference TRBV15 and TRBJ1-1): DAMVIQNPRYQVTQFGKPVTLSCSQTLNHNVMYWYQQKSSQAPKLLFHYYDKDFNNEADTPDNFQSRRPNTSFCFLDIRSPGLGDTAMYLCATSHDRANTEAFFGQGTRLTVV.

A note on this clonotype: One end of the junction fails to match germline, which may point to a read error. The rearrangement links TRBV10-3 to TRBJ1-2; possibly TRBD1 for D (6 bases). Germline CDR1 reads ENHRY; CDR2 reads SYGVKD. The CDR3 runs to 14 residues. The CDR3 nucleotides read TGTGCCAGCAGTTCCCTCCCGGGGGCCGATGGCCACACCTTC. Translating gives CASSSLPGADGHTF.

The chain carries TRBV25-1 and TRBJ1-6, with D possibly TRBD1 on 5 matching bases. Trimming pared 5 bases from V and 0 bases from J, leaving 14 bases between. Germline V gene sequence: CDR1 MGHDK, CDR2 SYGVNS. The CDR3 sequence is 17 residues long. This chain's CDR3 is CASSSTAGSSYNSPLHF. The CDR3 region has the DNA TGTGCCAGCAGTTCGACAGCAGGGAGCTCCTATAATTCACCCCTCCACTTT.

V and J are TRBV14 and TRBJ2-7; TRBD2 matches at 7 bases. There are 17 residues in the CDR3. With V trimmed by 1 base and J by 3 bases, 12 bases remained unmatched. Germline V gene data show CDR1 as SGHDN and CDR2 as FVKESK. CDR3 nucleotide sequence: TGTGCCAGCAGCCAAGTCGGGATCCAAAGGGAGGGCTACGAGCAGTACTTC. Amino acids: CASSQVGIQREGYEQYF. Full variable domain (remainder filled in from reference TRBV14 and TRBJ2-7): EAGVTQFPSHSVIEKGQTVTLRCDPISGHDNLYWYRRVMGKEIKFLLHFVKESKQDESGMPNNRFLAERTGGTYSTLKVQPAELEDSGVYFCASSQVGIQREGYEQYFGPGTRLTVT.

This clonotype was seen many times. The V gene is TRBV4-3, the J gene TRBJ1-2, with D possibly matching TRBD1 (5 bases). The V end was cut by 0 bases, the J end by 6 bases, with 8 bases between. Germline V lookup: CDR1 LGHNA, CDR2 YSLEER. CDR3 length: 13 residues. DNA of the CDR3: TGCGCCAGCAGCCAAGAAGACAGAAATGGCTACACCTTC. Translating gives CASSQEDRNGYTF.

In this sample, this clonotype turned up many times. The V gene is TRBV7-6, the J gene TRBJ2-7; 8 bases line up with TRBD1. Unmatched junction bases numbered 4, after V lost 2 bases and J lost 1 base. Germline V gene lookup returns CDR1 SGHVS and CDR2 FNYEAQ. This CDR3 has 15 amino acids. CDR3 nucleotide sequence: TGTGCCAGCAGCTTATCCGGACAGGGATCCTACGAGCAGTACTTC. Encoded protein: CASSLSGQGSYEQYF.

The chain couples TRBV9 to TRBJ2-7; TRBD2 aligns across 9 bases. This CDR3 region has 15 residues. The V gene end was trimmed by 0 bases and the J gene end by 4 bases; junction bases not matched to a gene: 5. CDR1 and CDR2 from the germline V gene are SGDLS and YYNGEE. The CDR3 region has the DNA TGTGCCAGCAGCGTAGGTGGCGGGGGGGCATACGAGCAGTACTTC. It is translated as CASSVGGGGAYEQYF.

For this clonotype: A much larger clone lies one base from this, so it may be a read error. This chain joins TRBV7-2 and TRBJ2-2; D may be TRBD1 (6 bases). V was shortened by 5 bases and J by 5 bases, with 9 bases between the two germline ends. The CDR3 has 13 residues. The germline CDR1 and CDR2 sequences are SGHTA and FQGNSA. CDR3 coding DNA: TGTGCCAGCAGCCCAGGGACAACCGGGGAGCTGTTTTTT. This codes for CASSPGTTGELFF.

In this sample, this clonotype turned up many times. The chain's CDR3 is CSASPGGNQPQHF. The CDR3, as DNA: TGCAGTGCTAGCCCAGGGGGCAATCAGCCCCAGCATTTT. This rearrangement joins TRBV20-1 to TRBJ1-5, with D maybe TRBD1 (6 bases). Germline CDR1 reads DFQATT; CDR2 reads SNEGSKA (reference sequence). Deletions cut 3 bases from V and 2 bases from J, with 8 bases between. The CDR3 runs 13 residues.

For this clonotype: With a much larger clone just one base away, this may be a read error. This chain links TRBV10-3 with TRBJ2-2; TRBD1 agrees at 8 bases. The CDR3 loop spans 16 amino acids. Trimming removed 3 bases from V and 0 bases from J; junction bases left unmatched: 3. Germline CDR1 and CDR2: ENHRY and SYGVKD. The CDR3 region has the DNA TGTGCCATCAGTGACCCGACAGGGGCGAACACCGGGGAGCTGTTTTTT. Its translation: CAISDPTGANTGELFF.

This clonotype was detected ten times or more. J is TRBJ2-7 and V is TRBV20-1; no clear D gene. Germline CDR1 and CDR2: DFQATT and SNEGSKA (reference sequence). V shed 2 bases and J shed 3 bases, with 8 bases lying between them. The CDR3 is made up of 12 amino acids. The CDR3 DNA sequence: TGCAGTGCTAGAACAGATGACTACGAGCAGTACTTC. Its protein is CSARTDDYEQYF.

As for this clonotype: Possible read error: a much larger clone is one base away. J is TRBJ2-3 and V is TRBV7-7, with 11 nucleotides matching TRBD1. The J segment lost 5 bases and the V segment lost 4 bases, leaving 5 bases of the junction unmatched. The CDR3 loop spans 15 amino acids. CDR1 is SSHAT and CDR2 is FNYEAQ in the germline V gene (reference sequence). Written as DNA, the CDR3 is TGTGCCAGCAGCTCGGGACAGGGGGACATAGATACGCAGTATTTT. Protein sequence: CASSSGQGDIDTQYF.

This clonotype occurred many times. The genes are TRBV19 and TRBJ2-7, with D possibly TRBD1 on 6 matching bases. The CDR3 is made up of 16 amino acids. The V gene's germline CDR1 is LNHDA and CDR2 SQIVND (reference sequence). The ends were cut back, 5 bases at V and 3 bases at J, with 20 bases in the middle. The CDR3 loop is CASSSPGQKTLYEQYF. The CDR3 bases are TGTGCCAGTAGTTCACCGGGACAAAAAACTCTCTACGAGCAGTACTTC.

DNA for the CDR3: TGTGCCAGCAGCATAAATTGGGAGAACGAGCAGTACTTC. Protein: CASSINWENEQYF. This chain links TRBV7-9 with TRBJ2-7; D perhaps matches TRBD2 (5 bases). The germline CDR1 and CDR2 sequences are SEHNR and FQNEAQ (reference sequence). The V end lost 5 bases, the J end lost 5 bases, and 13 bases lay between the germline ends. CDR3 length equals 13 residues.

This clonotype has ten or more counts. This chain uses TRBV5-8 with TRBJ1-1; no definite D call. The germline CDR1 and CDR2 sequences are SGHTS and YDEGEE. The CDR3 extends over 12 amino acids. V dropped 1 base and J dropped 5 bases, with 6 bases sitting between them. The CDR3 DNA sequence: TGTGCCAGCAGCTTGCCCCAAACTGAAGCTTTCTTT. This translates into CASSLPQTEAFF.

The chain employs TRBV20-1 and TRBJ1-6; possible D gene TRBD1, 5 bases. V shed 1 base and J shed 5 bases, with 15 bases lying between them. Per the germline V gene, CDR1 is DFQATT and CDR2 is SNEGSKA (reference sequence). This CDR3 comprises 16 residues. The CDR3 nucleotides read TGCAGTGCTAGAGGGGGGGGGACCAGAAATAATTCACCCCTCCACTTT. It codes for CSARGGGTRNNSPLHF.